This is a list of T cell receptor beta chains from one sample in a study of cytomegalovirus exposure and HLA in healthy donors. Profiled with immunoSEQ multiplex PCR; TCRdb holds only in-frame clones, not every one. This table has over 150,000 clones, around 84% appearing once. Sequencing was carried out using PBMCs. The receptors stem from a girl aged 2 to 9 in good health and CMV-seropositive. The CDR3 runs from the conserved cysteine through the conserved F or W. D genes are given only for firm matches. Only part of the rows carry a size: once, few, many, or a class if the clone is expanded.

CDR3aa: CATRGTGGSEQYF
d_gene: TRBD2
v_gene: TRBV15
abundance: NA

CDR3aa: CASSYTLGTGVDEQYF
d_gene: TRBD1
v_gene: TRBV5-4
abundance: NA

CDR3aa: CASSQFSGRAGEQFF
d_gene: TRBD2
v_gene: TRBV4-2
abundance: NA

CDR3aa: CASSGQTHMNTEAFF
d_gene: NA
v_gene: TRBV6-1
abundance: NA

CDR3aa: CATSRGSGAEAFF
d_gene: NA
v_gene: TRBV15
abundance: NA

CDR3aa: CASSIVGGIIYEQYF
d_gene: NA
v_gene: TRBV19
abundance: NA

CDR3aa: CASSDKRLGPYEQYF
d_gene: NA
v_gene: TRBV2
abundance: NA

CDR3aa: CASSRDRDEQYF
d_gene: TRBD1
v_gene: TRBV5-4
abundance: NA

CDR3aa: CASSLSTGGPDEQFF
d_gene: TRBD2
v_gene: TRBV5-1
abundance: few

CDR3aa: CASSLSSLEFSGNTIYF
d_gene: NA
v_gene: TRBV7-9
abundance: NA